This TCR beta chain appears in the sequencing data of a study of technical replicates of blood from a handful of donors. Some clones are missing from TCRdb's copy, which holds only in-frame ones; the method was immunoSEQ multiplex PCR. The top ten hold around 0.25% of the sample, which has about 85,000 clones, around 94% seen once. The ends were cut back, 5 bases at V and 4 bases at J, with 9 bases in the middle. This CDR3 has 13 amino acids. The germline CDR1 and CDR2 sequences are SGHTA and FQGNSA. This clonotype was obtained from a human donor in good health. Material for sequencing was T cells isolated from PBMCs. This chain joins TRBV7-2 and TRBJ1-5; the D gene is possibly TRBD1 (6 bases). The CDR3 region is CASSPGQNQPQHF. CDR3 nucleotides: TGTGCCAGCAGCCCCGGACAGAATCAGCCCCAGCATTTT.